This record covers a single T cell receptor delta chain. The antigen remains undetermined. The TCRdb record carries a much larger clone's protein, which differs from this DNA's translation at residue 12; a read error is the likely cause, and the protein listed here is the DNA translation. TRG and TRD sequences were obtained from every sorted gammadelta sample. TCRdb applied CATT to the multiplex PCR reads for clone calling. The sample lists roughly 93,000 delta-chain clones; approximately 1.4% were seen once. The sample belongs to a study of γδ T cells in repeated Plasmodium falciparum infection. Study-wide background: Malian children with intense seasonal malaria exposure were compared with matched Australian children. Malaria-naive adults were infected with P. falciparum NF54 four times over roughly 600 days.

Study outcomes and limitations: In Vdelta2-negative, largely Vdelta1+, gammadelta repertoires, repeated controlled infections appeared to drive clonal selection waves.

Bulk repertoires came from Vgamma9/Vdelta2+ or Vdelta2-negative gammadelta T cells flow-sorted from PBMC. The germline CDR1 and CDR2 sequences are TVYSNPD and GDNSRS (reference sequence). The CDR3 is made up of 15 amino acids. The sample taken for sequencing was gamma-delta T cells from blood. The receptor comes from a pool of human donors (malaria-infected and uninfected, not separated). The chain combines TRDV3 with TRDJ1; 7 bases map to TRDD3. The chain's CDR3 is CAFSRAWGYTDRLIF. CDR3 nucleotide sequence: TGTGCCTTTTCCCGGGCCTGGGGGTACACCGATAGACTCATCTTT. Drawing the rest from reference TRDV3 and TRDJ1, the complete variable domain is CDKVTQSSPDQTVASGSEVVLLCTYDTVYSNPDLFWYRIRPDYSFQFVFYGDNSRSEGADFTQGRFSVKHILTQKAFHLVISPVRTEDSATYYCAFSRAWGYTDRLIFGKGTRVTVEP.